This T cell receptor (beta chain) stems from a study of T cells in Graves' hyperthyroidism and ophthalmopathy. Diagnosis rested on symptoms, serum thyroxine and TRAb, thyroid ultrasound, and orbital computed tomography. With respect to this clonotype: Antigen: not known.

The germline V and J ends were trimmed by 5 bases and 3 bases, with 11 bases remaining between them. Germline V CDR1 and CDR2: SEHNR, FQNEAQ (reference sequence). This CDR3 spans 13 amino acids. General study results and limits: A model of 13 V-J pairs discriminated ophthalmopathy from stable hyperthyroidism. Ophthalmopathy, which appeared later, was predicted by the model a median around 6 months before onset. Most thyroid clonotypes with frequency above 0.001 were detected in blood.

Researchers amplified the TCR beta CDR3 regions from RNA transcripts. A set of HTBI primers served as the primers for a first-round RT-PCR of the TCR CDR3. One entry per CDR3 protein results from TCRdb running MiXCR on the multiplex PCR reads. Of about 570,000 distinct CDR3 sequences listed, 46% are singletons. The origin of this receptor is an adult woman with Graves' disease, either hyperthyroidism or ophthalmopathy (not recorded which). The source material was peripheral blood or thyroid tissue (not recorded which). The rearrangement links TRBV7-9 to TRBJ2-7; no definite D call. Here the CDR3 reads CASSPNADYEQYF. In DNA, the CDR3 is TGTGCCAGCAGCCCTAACGCCGACTACGAGCAGTACTTC.